One and the same sample provided the 16 T cell receptor beta chains below, sequenced in a study of blood T cell repertoires in COVID-19 (dated by TCRdb to the early 2020s). Libraries were prepared through the immunoSEQ multiplex PCR assay. TCRdb carries this immuneACCESS record with in-frame sequences only. Its versions omit some clonotypes, under half of them owing to an unresolved V gene in the studies checked, with the rest unexplained. Within this sample are fewer than 100,000 clones, with over 75% of them counted one time only. The ten largest clonotypes hold under 8% of the sample. The sequenced sample was peripheral blood. The receptor source for this set is a human donor with acute or convalescent COVID-19. The donor label of this sample is uncertain.

This chain uses TRBV19 with TRBJ1-2; TRBD1 might be the D (5 bases). This CDR3 has 15 amino acids. V lost 6 bases and J lost 0, with 14 bases in between. CDR1 and CDR2 from the germline V gene are LNHDA and SQIVND (reference sequence). The CDR3 bases are TGTGCCAGTAGCCCTGGGGGGATTCCTAACTATGGCTACACCTTC. The encoded protein is CASSPGGIPNYGYTF.

This clone was seen a handful of times. The V gene is TRBV19, the J gene TRBJ1-5; weak D call: TRBD1 (5 bases). This CDR3 comprises 15 residues. V was pared by 1 base and J by 6 bases, with 13 bases between. Germline values: CDR1 LNHDA, CDR2 SQIVND (reference sequence). As DNA, the CDR3 is TGTGCCAGTAGTATAGGGCAGGGTGACGGTCAGCCCCAGCATTTT. Its translation: CASSIGQGDGQPQHF.

This chain joins TRBV7-2 and TRBJ2-2; 9 bases map to TRBD2. This CDR3 has 15 amino acids. Germline trimming cut 2 bases from V and 6 bases from J; bases unmatched to any gene: 4. The germline CDR1 and CDR2 sequences are SGHTA and FQGNSA. In DNA, the CDR3 is TGTGCCAGCAGCTTAAGCGGGGGGCAGGCCGGGGAGCTGTTTTTT. It translates to CASSLSGGQAGELFF.

V is TRBV28 and J is TRBJ2-5; 10 positions match TRBD1. V shed 5 bases and J 9 bases; nucleotides not matched to a gene: 15. The germline V gene has CDR1 MDHEN and CDR2 SYDVKM. The CDR3 covers 16 residues. The CDR3 reads CASSAPRQGAPVSQYF. The CDR3 bases are TGTGCCAGCAGTGCACCAAGACAGGGGGCGCCGGTGTCCCAGTACTTC.

This chain links TRBV6-5 with TRBJ2-7, with 8 bases lining up with TRBD1. The ends lost 5 bases at V and 5 bases at J; junction bases unmatched: 5. This CDR3 spans 13 amino acids. Germline V gives CDR1 MNHEY, CDR2 SVGAGI. The DNA for the CDR3 is TGTGCCAGCAGTACCCCGACAGGGGACGAGCAGTACTTC. This encodes CASSTPTGDEQYF.

This chain links TRBV30 with TRBJ1-1; unclear D gene. Trimming took off 1 base at V and 1 base at J, with 7 bases between the two ends. Germline CDR1 and CDR2: GTSNPN and SVGIG (reference sequence). The CDR3 loop spans 13 amino acids. In DNA, the CDR3 is TGTGCCTGGAGTGCCCTTAGGAACACTGAAGCTTTCTTT. Translated: CAWSALRNTEAFF. The complete variable domain, with remaining parts taken from reference TRBV30 and TRBJ1-1, reads SQTIHQWPATLVQPVGSPLSLECTVEGTSNPNLYWYRQAAGRGLQLLFYSVGIGQISSEVPQNLSASRPQDRQFILSSKKLLLSDSGFYLCAWSALRNTEAFFGQGTRLTVV.

The chain employs TRBV6-5 and TRBJ2-2; D perhaps matches TRBD2 (5 bases). CDR3 length: 16 residues. Between the trimmed V and J ends, which lost 0 bases and 0 bases, there was a span of 8 bases. Germline CDR1 and CDR2: MNHEY and SVGAGI. This CDR3 is CASSYSRAANTGELFF. The CDR3 DNA follows: TGTGCCAGCAGTTACTCGAGGGCAGCGAACACCGGGGAGCTGTTTTTT.

V gene TRBV28 combines with J gene TRBJ1-5; perhaps TRBD1 as D (6 bases). Germline V gene lookup returns CDR1 MDHEN and CDR2 SYDVKM. With 5 bases removed from V and 3 bases from J, the gap between germline ends came to 14 bases. The length of the CDR3 is 15 residues. Here the CDR3 reads CASSLQGGYNQPQHF. The CDR3 DNA sequence: TGTGCCAGCAGTCTACAGGGTGGTTACAATCAGCCCCAGCATTTT.

V and J are TRBV5-4 and TRBJ2-3; D gene ambiguous. This CDR3 has 14 residues. V was clipped by 0 bases and J by 0 bases, with 5 bases between them. Germline V gene sequence: CDR1 SGHNT, CDR2 YYREEE (reference sequence). CDR3 in DNA: TGTGCCAGCAGCTTGGCCCCTAGCACAGATACGCAGTATTTT. Its protein is CASSLAPSTDTQYF. Full variable domain (remainder filled in from reference TRBV5-4 and TRBJ2-3): ETGVTQSPTHLIKTRGQQVTLRCSSQSGHNTVSWYQQALGQGPQFIFQYYREEENGRGNFPPRFSGLQFPNYSSELNVNALELDDSALYLCASSLAPSTDTQYFGPGTRLTVL.

This clone was seen just once. The same CDR3 arises from other DNA sequences in this sample as well. The V call is TRBV7-2, the J call TRBJ1-5; 9 nucleotides match TRBD1. This CDR3 contains 14 residues. After removal of 3 bases from V and 4 bases from J, the junction contained 1 base not matched to a gene. CDR1 SGHTA and CDR2 FQGNSA come from the germline V gene. The CDR3 bases are TGTGCCAGCAGCTTGGACAGGGGAAATCAGCCCCAGCATTTT. Protein sequence: CASSLDRGNQPQHF.

CDR3 sequence reads: CASSPQRGTSGESYNEQFF. CDR3 DNA sequence: TGTGCCAGCAGCCCCCAGCGCGGGACTAGCGGGGAATCCTACAATGAGCAGTTCTTC. The rearrangement uses TRBV9 and TRBJ2-1, with 13 bases lining up with TRBD2. Germline values: CDR1 SGDLS, CDR2 YYNGEE. The J segment lost 1 base and the V segment lost 4 bases, leaving 11 bases of the junction unmatched. This CDR3 is built from 19 residues.

The chain has TRBV11-2 and TRBJ2-2; possibly TRBD1 for D (6 bases). The CDR3 is made up of 14 amino acids. V was trimmed by 7 bases and J by 1 base, leaving 10 bases between them. Germline loops: CDR1 SGHAT, CDR2 FQNNGV. The CDR3 DNA sequence: TGTGCCAGCAAAACAGGGATGAACACCGGGGAGCTGTTTTTT. This sequence encodes CASKTGMNTGELFF.

The rearrangement uses TRBV6-6 and TRBJ1-1; maybe TRBD1 (5 bases). This CDR3 contains 15 residues. CDR1 is MNHNY, CDR2 SVGAGI, per germline (reference sequence). V was clipped by 8 bases and J by 1 base, with 17 bases between them. The DNA of the CDR3 is TGTGCCAGCCGGCTCCCGGGGGACCAGAACACTGAAGCTTTCTTT. It encodes CASRLPGDQNTEAFF.

The V call is TRBV6-5, the J call TRBJ1-2; D is unclear. Germline V CDR1 and CDR2: MNHEY, SVGAGI. The ends were cut back, 2 bases at V and 0 bases at J, with 7 bases in the middle. The CDR3 extends over 14 amino acids. CDR3 nucleotides: TGTGCCAGCAGTTACACGACTGCTAACTATGGCTACACCTTC. Translating gives CASSYTTANYGYTF.

This chain joins TRBV28 and TRBJ1-6; 10 positions agree with TRBD1. The germline V gene has CDR1 MDHEN and CDR2 SYDVKM. The CDR3 consists of 18 residues. J gave up 10 bases and V 3 bases, and 15 bases lay outside the gene matches. In DNA, the CDR3 is TGTGCCAGCAGTTTTAGCTGGGTGGGGACAGGGGTTCAATCACCCCTCCACTTT. It translates to CASSFSWVGTGVQSPLHF.

CDR3 bases: TGTGCCAGCAGCCGACAGGGAGTTAATGAAAAACTGTTTTTT. This sequence encodes CASSRQGVNEKLFF. The chain is built from TRBV11-1 and TRBJ1-4; 7 bases are a match to TRBD1. V was clipped by 5 bases and J by 4 bases; unmatched bases: 4. The germline V gene encodes CDR1 SGHAT and CDR2 FQDESV (reference sequence). The CDR3 is made up of 14 amino acids.